Following are 13 T cell receptor beta chains from one sample sequenced in a study of beta chain features in type 1 diabetes (dated 2018 in TCRdb). The protocol used for the library was the immunoSEQ multiplex PCR assay. All of the isolated RNA was reverse transcribed with the High Capacity cDNA Reverse Transcription Kit, so expressed TCRB transcripts were sequenced. In its TCRdb copy, this immuneACCESS table keeps in-frame sequences only and misses some clones. Where compared with another copy, unresolved V genes explain less than half of these, and the others have no known cause. The sample records over 600,000 clones, roughly 12% of which are singletons. Around 0.12% of the sample belongs to the ten largest clones. These TCRs are of unknown antigen specificity. General study outcomes and caveats: A moderate but significant shortening of TCRB CDR3 length was observed in type 1 diabetes patients in all four CD4+ subsets.

Sequenced input: naive CD4+ T cells from blood. This sample's cell subset or site label indicates: true naive CD4+ T cells. The receptors here all came from a young man with type 1 diabetes.

This clone was picked up a small number of times. The gene calls are TRBV5-6 and TRBJ1-4, with D perhaps matching TRBD1 (6 bases). V shed 3 bases and J shed 0 bases, with 18 bases lying between them. Germline CDR1 and CDR2: SGHDT and YYEEEE. The CDR3 extends over 18 amino acids. CDR3 nucleotides: TGTGCCAGCAGCTCCGGGACACTTGGGTATTCAACTAATGAAAAACTGTTTTTT. Protein: CASSSGTLGYSTNEKLFF.

This clone was seen only a few times. The chain links TRBV25-1 to TRBJ1-3; 7 bases line up with TRBD1. The CDR3 is 16 amino acids. The J segment lost 0 bases and the V segment lost 5 bases, leaving 7 bases of the junction unmatched. Germline assignment: CDR1 MGHDK and CDR2 SYGVNS. The CDR3 loop reads CASSSQQGISGNTIYF. The CDR3 DNA reads TGTGCCAGCAGTTCCCAACAGGGGATCTCTGGAAACACCATATATTTT.

This clone has more than one count but fewer than ten. This rearrangement joins TRBV27 to TRBJ1-6, with TRBD1 matching over 8 bases. Germline loops: CDR1 MNHEY, CDR2 SMNVEV (reference sequence). Trimming took 6 bases from V and 3 from J; bases not matched to a gene: 1. The CDR3 has 14 amino acids. The CDR3 DNA reads as TGTGCCAGCAGAGACAGGGGCTATAATTCACCCCTCCACTTT. Translating it yields CASRDRGYNSPLHF.

The V and J genes are TRBV6-1 and TRBJ1-2; D not resolved. The CDR3 spans 12 residues. The germline CDR1 and CDR2 sequences are MNHNS and SASEGT. V shed 6 bases and J shed 3 bases, with 8 bases lying between them. This chain's CDR3 is CASSDGHYGYTF. Here the CDR3 DNA reads TGTGCCAGCAGCGACGGCCACTATGGCTACACCTTC.

The chain joins TRBV2 to TRBJ2-3, with D possibly being TRBD1 (6 bases). Germline V gene sequence: CDR1 SNHLY, CDR2 FYNNEI. V lost 1 base, J lost 1 base, and 9 bases lay in between. The length of the CDR3 is 15 residues. The CDR3 nucleotides read TGTGCCAGCAGTGAAGGCAGGGGAGGCACAGATACGCAGTATTTT. It encodes CASSEGRGGTDTQYF. Drawing the rest from reference TRBV2 and TRBJ2-3, the complete variable domain is EPEVTQTPSHQVTQMGQEVILRCVPISNHLYFYWYRQILGQKVEFLVSFYNNEISEKSEIFDDQFSVERPDGSNFTLKIRSTKLEDSAMYFCASSEGRGGTDTQYFGPGTRLTVL.

This clone was detected a few times. The CDR3 reads CASSLGQNEQFF. The CDR3 DNA is TGCGCCAGCAGCTTGGGTCAGAATGAGCAGTTCTTC. The chain combines TRBV5-1 with TRBJ2-1; no clear D gene. CDR1 is SGHRS, CDR2 YFSETQ, per germline. The ends were cut back, 0 bases at V and 7 bases at J, with 5 bases in the middle. The CDR3 covers 12 residues.

This clone was seen a handful of times. The genes are TRBV19 and TRBJ2-7; D is unclear. The V end lost 0 bases, the J end lost 1 base, and 7 bases lay between the germline ends. The CDR3 totals 14 residues. In germline, CDR1 is LNHDA, CDR2 SQIVND (reference sequence). CDR3 nucleotide sequence: TGTGCCAGTAGTATAGACAGCCTTTCCTACGAGCAGTACTTC. Amino acid sequence: CASSIDSLSYEQYF.

This clone was observed a handful of times. J is TRBJ2-7 and V is TRBV7-9; D is unresolved. V was cut by 5 bases and J by 0 bases, with 11 bases left in between. CDR1 is SEHNR and CDR2 is FQNEAQ in the germline V gene (reference sequence). The CDR3 spans 14 residues. The CDR3 loop is CASSPRAPSYEQYF. CDR3 bases: TGTGCCAGCAGCCCTCGGGCCCCCTCCTACGAGCAGTACTTC.

This clone turned up a few times. The chain is built from TRBV13 and TRBJ1-1; D perhaps matches TRBD1 (6 bases). Germline loops: CDR1 PRHDT, CDR2 FYEKMQ (reference sequence). There are 11 residues in the CDR3. Trimming left V 5 bases short and J 8 bases short, with 9 bases between. The CDR3 nucleotides read TGTGCCAGCAGCACCGACAGGGAAGCTTTCTTT. Its translation is CASSTDREAFF.

This clone was detected only a few times. Other DNA sequences in the same sample also yield this CDR3. The chain links TRBV7-2 to TRBJ2-7; D not resolved. The germline V gene has CDR1 SGHTA and CDR2 FQGNSA. Trimming left V 5 bases short and J 2 bases short, with 4 bases between. CDR3 length: 11 residues. The CDR3 sequence is CASSQAYEQYF. In nucleotides, the CDR3 is TGTGCCAGCAGCCAGGCCTACGAGCAGTACTTC.

This rearrangement joins TRBV6-5 to TRBJ2-7; D unclear. The CDR3 runs to 13 residues. Germline CDR1 is MNHEY and CDR2 is SVGAGI. With 0 bases removed from V and 2 bases from J, the gap between germline ends came to 5 bases. This CDR3 reads CASSYSWPYEQYF. The DNA for the CDR3 is TGTGCCAGCAGTTACTCGTGGCCCTACGAGCAGTACTTC.

Worth noting for this clone: Other DNA sequences of this sample code for an identical CDR3. This chain joins TRBV9 and TRBJ1-2; D is perhaps TRBD1 (6 bases). Germline V gene sequence: CDR1 SGDLS, CDR2 YYNGEE. The CDR3 covers 14 residues. V dropped 3 bases and J dropped 4 bases, with 13 bases sitting between them. The CDR3 DNA reads TGTGCCAGCAGCGCGACAGGAGGGGGCTATGGCTACACCTTC. It encodes CASSATGGGYGYTF.

This clone was recorded a few times. CDR3 region: CASRRTSATDTQYF. CDR3 nucleotide sequence: TGTGCCAGCAGAAGGACAAGTGCCACAGATACGCAGTATTTT. The rearrangement joins TRBV5-6 to TRBJ2-3; the D gene is possibly TRBD1 (5 bases). The CDR3 has 14 residues. Trimming took off 5 bases at V and 2 bases at J, with 12 bases between the two ends. The V gene's germline CDR1 is SGHDT and CDR2 YYEEEE.